This T cell receptor beta chain comes out of a study of CD8+ T cells in alopecia areata. The V gene's germline CDR1 is SGDLS and CDR2 YYNGEE. V was cut by 2 bases and J by 5 bases, with 8 bases left in between. CDR3 length: 13 amino acids. Study results and caveats: Between patients, shared TCR sequences were less clear than in mice. This was possibly due in part to HLA diversity in the patient population.

Isolated RNA was reverse transcribed into cDNA used as the sequencing template. Assay: immunoSEQ multiplex PCR; the TCRdb copy retains only in-frame clones and omits some. The profile covers roughly 200,000 clones, with just over 55% appearing a single time and approximately 4.9% taken by the ten largest. On this clone: The antigen remains unidentified.

This TCR was sampled from a human donor in good health. The chain joins TRBV9 to TRBJ1-5, with unresolved D. Sequenced input: CD8+ T cells sorted from blood. The CDR3: CASSVSEDQPQHF. The DNA for the CDR3 is TGTGCCAGCAGCGTTTCTGAGGATCAGCCCCAGCATTTT.